This T cell receptor beta chain originates from a study of blood T cell repertoires in COVID-19. Overall study: COVID-19 samples collected from the United States, Italy and Spain covered acute and convalescent phases. PBMCs, B-cell-depleted T cells, or T cells were the source of the cDNA or gDNA that made up the material.

This clone was observed a few times. Original processing methods: Reference gene primer amplification gave estimated nucleated cell counts. The protocol was immunoSEQ multiplex PCR, while the TCRdb copy is restricted to in-frame clones and leaves out a portion. V and J calls and clone size come straight from that table; D and trimming were deduced from the DNA. In the table there are around 150,000 clones, under 80% of which are singletons. Looked up from germline, CDR1 is SGHRS and CDR2 is YFSETQ. The CDR3 is 14 amino acids. The V end was cut by 5 bases, the J end by 0 bases, with 11 bases between. Sample: peripheral blood. The sequence came from a man between 70 and 80 years old with acute or convalescent COVID-19. This chain uses TRBV5-1 with TRBJ1-2, with D uncertain. The CDR3 bases are TGCGCCAGCAGGTCGCGGGCAGCTAACTATGGCTACACCTTC. This codes for CASRSRAANYGYTF.